The sequence of this TCR beta chain was determined in a study of regulatory T cells in long-lasting Graves disease. Overall study: The study enrolled newly diagnosed Graves' patients on antithyroid drugs under 3 months. Overall study findings and caveats: Relative to new patients (approximately 960), persistent patients exhibited greater sharing of public clonotypes (2,741). Relative to newly diagnosed Graves' patients, persistent ones had lower TCR diversity.

Ten or more counts support this clonotype. Antigen unknown. CDR3-region Arm-PCR and iRepertoire HTBI primers produced the TCR beta libraries. The authors' processing: Segment identification across samples yielded around 64 TRBV and roughly 14 TRBJ segments. One entry per CDR3 protein, called by TCRdb with MiXCR from the multiplex PCR reads. The V and J calls here are based on TCRdb, not the publication. Of more than 450,000 distinct CDR3 sequences listed, around 15% are singletons. Documented time point: newly diagnosed GD, antithyroid drugs for less than 3 months. PBMC RNA served as the TCR library source. CDR3 length: 13 residues. Germline V lookup: CDR1 SGHTA, CDR2 FQGTGA. The V end lost 3 bases, the J end lost 7 bases, and 10 bases lay between the germline ends. The same sample was also used in a study of T cells in Graves' hyperthyroidism and ophthalmopathy.

The rearrangement uses TRBV7-3 and TRBJ2-1; D possibly corresponds to TRBD1 (6 bases). The starting material was peripheral blood mononuclear cells (PBMCs), obtained at new diagnosis, from a patient treated with antithyroid drugs. This TCR derives from a man aged 40-49 years with Graves disease. In nucleotides, the CDR3 is TGTGCCAGCAGCTTTTCAAGGGGGAATGAGCAGTTCTTC. It codes for CASSFSRGNEQFF.